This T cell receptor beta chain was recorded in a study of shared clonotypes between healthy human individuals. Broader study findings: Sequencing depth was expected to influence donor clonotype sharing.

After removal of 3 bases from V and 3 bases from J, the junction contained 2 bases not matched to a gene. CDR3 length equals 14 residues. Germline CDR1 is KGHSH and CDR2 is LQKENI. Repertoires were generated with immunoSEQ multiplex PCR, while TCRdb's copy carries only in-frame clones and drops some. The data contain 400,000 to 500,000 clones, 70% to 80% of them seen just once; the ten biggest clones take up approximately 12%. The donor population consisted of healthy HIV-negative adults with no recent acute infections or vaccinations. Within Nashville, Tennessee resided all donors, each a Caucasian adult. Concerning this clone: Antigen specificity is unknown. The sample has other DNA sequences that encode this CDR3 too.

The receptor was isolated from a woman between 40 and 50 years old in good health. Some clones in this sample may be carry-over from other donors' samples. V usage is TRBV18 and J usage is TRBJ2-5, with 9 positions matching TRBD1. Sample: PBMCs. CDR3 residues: CASSPRTGEETQYF. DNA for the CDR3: TGTGCCAGCTCACCCCGGACAGGGGAAGAGACCCAGTACTTC.